This T cell receptor (beta chain) was profiled in a study of cytomegalovirus exposure and HLA in healthy donors. Study-level points and caveats: About 180 TCR beta chains were listed as cytomegalovirus-associated.

On this clone itself: The antigen remains unidentified.

In the PCR, 60 Vbeta and 13 Jbeta primers were used. Generated by immunoSEQ multiplex PCR, the TCRdb table keeps only in-frame clones and is missing some. The sample contains around 130,000 clones, 70% to 75% of which appear only once. The CDR3 spans 16 residues. The V gene lost 1 base and the J gene lost 1 base, with 10 bases spanning the gap. CDR1 LGHNA and CDR2 YNFKEQ come from the germline V gene. The clonotype was recovered from a man under 40 in good health and CMV-seronegative. The chain employs TRBV4-2 and TRBJ2-2, with D perhaps TRBD2 (6 bases). The material sequenced was PBMCs. This chain's CDR3 is CASSQANGGNTGELFF. The CDR3 DNA reads as TGTGCCAGCAGCCAAGCAAACGGGGGGAACACCGGGGAGCTGTTTTTT.